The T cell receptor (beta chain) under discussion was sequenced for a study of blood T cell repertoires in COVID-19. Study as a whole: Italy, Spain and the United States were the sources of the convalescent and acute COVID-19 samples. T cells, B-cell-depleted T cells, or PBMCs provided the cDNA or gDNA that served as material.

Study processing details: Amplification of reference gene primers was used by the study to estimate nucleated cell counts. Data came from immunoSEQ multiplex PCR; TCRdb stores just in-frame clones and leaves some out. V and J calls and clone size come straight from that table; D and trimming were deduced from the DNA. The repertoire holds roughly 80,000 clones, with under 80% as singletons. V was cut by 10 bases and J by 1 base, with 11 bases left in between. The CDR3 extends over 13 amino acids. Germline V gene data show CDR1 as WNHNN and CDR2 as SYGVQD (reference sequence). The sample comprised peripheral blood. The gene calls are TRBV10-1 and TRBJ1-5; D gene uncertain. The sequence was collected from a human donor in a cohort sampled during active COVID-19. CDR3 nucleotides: TGCGCCACCTACCCCCGCAGCAATCAGCCCCAGCATTTT. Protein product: CATYPRSNQPQHF.